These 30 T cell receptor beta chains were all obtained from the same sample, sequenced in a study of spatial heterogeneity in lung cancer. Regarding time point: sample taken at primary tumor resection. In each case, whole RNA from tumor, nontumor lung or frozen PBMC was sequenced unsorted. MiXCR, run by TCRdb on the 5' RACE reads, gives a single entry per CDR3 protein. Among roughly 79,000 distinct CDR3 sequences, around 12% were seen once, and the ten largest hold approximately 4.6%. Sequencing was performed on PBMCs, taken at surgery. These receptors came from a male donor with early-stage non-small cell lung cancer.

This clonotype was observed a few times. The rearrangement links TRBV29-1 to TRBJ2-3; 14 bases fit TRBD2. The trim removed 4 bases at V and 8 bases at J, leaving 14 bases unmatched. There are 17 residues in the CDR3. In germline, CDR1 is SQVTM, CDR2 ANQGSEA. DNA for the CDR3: TGCAGCGTTGGGGTGGGGACTAGCGGGGGCCCGATCGGTACGCAGTATTTT. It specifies CSVGVGTSGGPIGTQYF.

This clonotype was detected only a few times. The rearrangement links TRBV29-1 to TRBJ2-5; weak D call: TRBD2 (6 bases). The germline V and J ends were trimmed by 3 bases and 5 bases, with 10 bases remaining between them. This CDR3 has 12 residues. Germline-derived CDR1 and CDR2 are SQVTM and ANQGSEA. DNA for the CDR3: TGCAGCGTTGATCTAGCGAGGGAGACCCAGTACTTC. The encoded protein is CSVDLARETQYF.

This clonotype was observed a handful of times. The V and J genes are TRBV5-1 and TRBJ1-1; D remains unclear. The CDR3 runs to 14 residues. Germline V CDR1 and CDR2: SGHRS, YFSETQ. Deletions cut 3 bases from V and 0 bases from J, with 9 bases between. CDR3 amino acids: CASSWEQMNTEAFF. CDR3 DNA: TGCGCCAGCAGCTGGGAACAGATGAACACTGAAGCTTTCTTT.

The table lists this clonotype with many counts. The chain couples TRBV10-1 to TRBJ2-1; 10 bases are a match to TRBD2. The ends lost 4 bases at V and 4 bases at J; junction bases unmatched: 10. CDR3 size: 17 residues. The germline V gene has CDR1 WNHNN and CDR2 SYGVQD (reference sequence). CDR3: CASSGYLWTSGYNEQFF. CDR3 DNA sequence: TGCGCCAGCAGTGGGTATCTTTGGACTAGCGGATACAATGAGCAGTTCTTC.

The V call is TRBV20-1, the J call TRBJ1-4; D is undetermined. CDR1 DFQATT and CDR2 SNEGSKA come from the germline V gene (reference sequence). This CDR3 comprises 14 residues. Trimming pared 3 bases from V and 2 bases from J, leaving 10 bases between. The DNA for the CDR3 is TGCAGTGCTAGTAGTCAAGGGACTAATGAAAAACTGTTTTTT. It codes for CSASSQGTNEKLFF.

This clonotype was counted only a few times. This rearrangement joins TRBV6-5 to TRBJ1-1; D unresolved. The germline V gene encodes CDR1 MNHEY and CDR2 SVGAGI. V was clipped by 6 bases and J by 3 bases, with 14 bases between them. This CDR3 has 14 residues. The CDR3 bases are TGTGCCAGCAGCCGTCTCCGGCAGGACACTGAAGCTTTCTTT. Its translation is CASSRLRQDTEAFF.

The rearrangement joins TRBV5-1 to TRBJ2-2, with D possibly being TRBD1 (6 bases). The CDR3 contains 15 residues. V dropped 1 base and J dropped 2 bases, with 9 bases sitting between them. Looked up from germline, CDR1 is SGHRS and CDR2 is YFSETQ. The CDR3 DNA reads TGCGCCAGCAGCTTGTGGACAGTTAACACCGGGGAGCTGTTTTTT. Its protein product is CASSLWTVNTGELFF.

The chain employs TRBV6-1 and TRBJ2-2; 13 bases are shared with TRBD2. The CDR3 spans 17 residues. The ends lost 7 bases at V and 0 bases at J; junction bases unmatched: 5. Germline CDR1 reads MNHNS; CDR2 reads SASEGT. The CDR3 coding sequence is TGTGCCAGCACCTGGACTAGCGGGAGCCCGAACACCGGGGAGCTGTTTTTT. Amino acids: CASTWTSGSPNTGELFF.

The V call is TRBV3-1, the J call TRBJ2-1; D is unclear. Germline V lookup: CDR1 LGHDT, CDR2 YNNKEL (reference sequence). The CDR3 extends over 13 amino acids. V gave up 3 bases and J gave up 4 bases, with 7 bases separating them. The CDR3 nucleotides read TGTGCCAGCAGCCACGGACCGTACAATGAGCAGTTCTTC. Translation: CASSHGPYNEQFF.

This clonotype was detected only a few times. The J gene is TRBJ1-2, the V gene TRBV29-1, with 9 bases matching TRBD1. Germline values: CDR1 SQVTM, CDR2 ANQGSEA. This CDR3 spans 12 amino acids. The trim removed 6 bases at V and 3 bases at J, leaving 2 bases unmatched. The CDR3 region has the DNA TGCAGCGTACAGGGGGCGGACTATGGCTACACCTTC. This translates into CSVQGADYGYTF.

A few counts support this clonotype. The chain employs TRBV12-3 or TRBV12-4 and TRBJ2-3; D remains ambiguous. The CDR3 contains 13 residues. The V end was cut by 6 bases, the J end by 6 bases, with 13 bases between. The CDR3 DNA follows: TGTGCCAGCAGCGTCGACTTAGGGGATACGCAGTATTTT. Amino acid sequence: CASSVDLGDTQYF.

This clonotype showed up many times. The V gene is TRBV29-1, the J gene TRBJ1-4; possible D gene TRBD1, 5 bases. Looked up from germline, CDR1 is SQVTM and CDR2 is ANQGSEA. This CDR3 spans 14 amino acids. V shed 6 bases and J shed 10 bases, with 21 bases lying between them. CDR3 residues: CSVEHNRGVGKLFF. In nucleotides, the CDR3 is TGCAGCGTCGAGCACAACCGGGGGGTGGGAAAACTGTTTTTT.

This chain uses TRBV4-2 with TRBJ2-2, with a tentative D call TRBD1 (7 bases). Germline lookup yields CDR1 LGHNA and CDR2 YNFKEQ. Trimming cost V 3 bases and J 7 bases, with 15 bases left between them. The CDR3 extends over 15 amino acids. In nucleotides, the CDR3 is TGTGCCAGCAGCCAGCCTCAGGGGGAGGTCGGGGAGCTGTTTTTT. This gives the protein CASSQPQGEVGELFF.

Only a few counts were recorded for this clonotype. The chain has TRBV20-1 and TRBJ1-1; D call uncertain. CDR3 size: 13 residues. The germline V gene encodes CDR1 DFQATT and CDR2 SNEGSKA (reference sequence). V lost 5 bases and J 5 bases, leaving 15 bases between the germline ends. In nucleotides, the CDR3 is TGCAGTGCTCCAGGTCTCACCCAGACTGAAGCTTTCTTT. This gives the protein CSAPGLTQTEAFF.

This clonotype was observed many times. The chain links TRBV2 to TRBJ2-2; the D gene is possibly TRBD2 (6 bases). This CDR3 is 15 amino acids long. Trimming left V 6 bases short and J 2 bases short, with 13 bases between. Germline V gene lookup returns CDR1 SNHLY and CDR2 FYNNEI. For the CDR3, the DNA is TGTGCCAGCAGAGCCGGGACTGCAAACACCGGGGAGCTGTTTTTT. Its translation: CASRAGTANTGELFF.

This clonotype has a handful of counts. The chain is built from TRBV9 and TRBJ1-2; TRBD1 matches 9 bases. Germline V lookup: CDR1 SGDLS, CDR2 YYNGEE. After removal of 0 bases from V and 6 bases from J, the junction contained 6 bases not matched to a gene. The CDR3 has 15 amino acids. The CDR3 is CASSVAGQGSNGYTF. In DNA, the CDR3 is TGTGCCAGCAGCGTAGCGGGACAGGGAAGTAATGGCTACACCTTC.

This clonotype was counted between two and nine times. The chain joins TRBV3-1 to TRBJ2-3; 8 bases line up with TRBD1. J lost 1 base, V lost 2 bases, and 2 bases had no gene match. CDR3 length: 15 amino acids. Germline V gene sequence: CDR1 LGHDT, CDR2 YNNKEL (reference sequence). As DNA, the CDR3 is TGTGCCAGCAGCCAAATGGGACAGGGCACAGATACGCAGTATTTT. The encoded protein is CASSQMGQGTDTQYF.

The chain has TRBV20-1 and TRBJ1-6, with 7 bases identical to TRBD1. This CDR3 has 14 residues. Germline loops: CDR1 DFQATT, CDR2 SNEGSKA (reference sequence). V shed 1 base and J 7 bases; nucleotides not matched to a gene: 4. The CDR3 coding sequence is TGCAGTGCTAGAGGAGACAGGGCAAATTCACCCCTCCACTTT. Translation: CSARGDRANSPLHF.

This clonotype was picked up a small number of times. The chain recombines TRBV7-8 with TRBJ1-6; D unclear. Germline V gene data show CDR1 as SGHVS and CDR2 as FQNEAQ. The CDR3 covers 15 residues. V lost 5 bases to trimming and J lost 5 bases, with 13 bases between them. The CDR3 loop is CASSITEKHNSPLHF. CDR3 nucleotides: TGTGCCAGCAGCATAACAGAGAAGCATAATTCACCCCTCCACTTT.

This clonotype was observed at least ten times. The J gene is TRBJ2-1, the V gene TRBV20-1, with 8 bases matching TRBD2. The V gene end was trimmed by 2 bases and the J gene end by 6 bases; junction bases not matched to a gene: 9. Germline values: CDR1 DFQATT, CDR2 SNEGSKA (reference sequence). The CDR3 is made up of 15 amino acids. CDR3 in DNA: TGCAGTGCTAGACTTCTAGCGGGTCCCCTCAATGAGCAGTTCTTC. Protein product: CSARLLAGPLNEQFF.

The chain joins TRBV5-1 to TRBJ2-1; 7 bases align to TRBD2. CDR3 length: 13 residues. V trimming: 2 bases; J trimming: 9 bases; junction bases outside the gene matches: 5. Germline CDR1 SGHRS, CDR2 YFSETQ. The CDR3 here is CASSLNGGSEQFF. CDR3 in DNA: TGCGCCAGCAGCTTAAACGGGGGGAGTGAGCAGTTCTTC.

Here the CDR3 DNA reads TGCAGCGCCCATGGGGGGCAAACTTCTGGAAACACCATATATTTT. As protein: CSAHGGQTSGNTIYF. This chain links TRBV29-1 with TRBJ1-3; possible D gene TRBD1, 6 bases. Germline assignment: CDR1 SQVTM and CDR2 ANQGSEA. Trimming stripped 7 bases from V and 1 base from J, with 17 bases between. CDR3 size: 15 residues.

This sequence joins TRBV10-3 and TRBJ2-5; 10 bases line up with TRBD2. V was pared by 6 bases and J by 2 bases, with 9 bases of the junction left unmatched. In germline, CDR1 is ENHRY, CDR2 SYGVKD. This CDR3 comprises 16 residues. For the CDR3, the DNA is TGTGCCATCAGCCGAACCGGGACTAGCGAGCAAGAGACCCAGTACTTC. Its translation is CAISRTGTSEQETQYF.

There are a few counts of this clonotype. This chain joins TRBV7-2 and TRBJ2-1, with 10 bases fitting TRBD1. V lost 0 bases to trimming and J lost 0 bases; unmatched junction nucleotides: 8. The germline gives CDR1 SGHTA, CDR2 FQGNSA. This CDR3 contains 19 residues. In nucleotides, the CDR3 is TGTGCCAGCAGCTTAGCTTATCGGACAGGGGGTAGCTCCTACAATGAGCAGTTCTTC. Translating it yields CASSLAYRTGGSSYNEQFF.

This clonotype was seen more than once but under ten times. CDR3: CATSDKTGTEYTDTQYF. Written as DNA, the CDR3 is TGTGCCACCAGTGACAAAACCGGGACAGAGTACACAGATACGCAGTATTTT. V and J are TRBV24-1 and TRBJ2-3; 7 positions agree with TRBD1. This CDR3 contains 17 residues. Unmatched junction bases numbered 11, after V lost 4 bases and J lost 2 bases. Germline V gene lookup returns CDR1 KGHDR and CDR2 SFDVKD.

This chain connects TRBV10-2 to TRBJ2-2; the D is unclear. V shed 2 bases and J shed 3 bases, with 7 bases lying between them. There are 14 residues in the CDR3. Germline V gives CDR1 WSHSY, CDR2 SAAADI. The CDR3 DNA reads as TGCGCCAGCAGTGAGGCCGGGTACACCGGGGAGCTGTTTTTT. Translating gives CASSEAGYTGELFF.

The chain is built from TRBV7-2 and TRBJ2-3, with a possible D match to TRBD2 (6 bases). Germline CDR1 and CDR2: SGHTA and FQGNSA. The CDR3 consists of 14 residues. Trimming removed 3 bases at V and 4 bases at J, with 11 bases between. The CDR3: CASSFRREADTQYF. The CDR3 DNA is TGTGCCAGCAGCTTCCGGAGGGAGGCAGATACGCAGTATTTT. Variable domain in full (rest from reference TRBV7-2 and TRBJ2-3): GAGVSQSPSNKVTEKGKDVELRCDPISGHTALYWYRQSLGQGLEFLIYFQGNSAPDKSGLPSDRFSAERTGGSVSTLTIQRTQQEDSAVYLCASSFRREADTQYFGPGTRLTVL.

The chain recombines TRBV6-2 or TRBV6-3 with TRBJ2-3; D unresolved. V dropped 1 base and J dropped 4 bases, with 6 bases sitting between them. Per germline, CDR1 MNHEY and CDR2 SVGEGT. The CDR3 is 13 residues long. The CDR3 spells CASSYWASDTQYF. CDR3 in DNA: TGTGCCAGCAGTTACTGGGCCTCAGATACGCAGTATTTT.

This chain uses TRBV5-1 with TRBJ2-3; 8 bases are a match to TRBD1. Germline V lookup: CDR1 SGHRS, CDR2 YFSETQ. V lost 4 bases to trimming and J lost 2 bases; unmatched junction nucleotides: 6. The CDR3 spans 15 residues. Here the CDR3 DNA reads TGCGCCAGCAGCCGCGGACAGGGACCCACAGATACGCAGTATTTT. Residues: CASSRGQGPTDTQYF.

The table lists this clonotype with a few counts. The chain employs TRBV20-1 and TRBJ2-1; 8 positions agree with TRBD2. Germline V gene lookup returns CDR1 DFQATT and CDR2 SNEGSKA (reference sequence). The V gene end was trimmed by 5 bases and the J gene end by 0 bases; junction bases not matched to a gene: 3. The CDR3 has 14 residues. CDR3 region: CSALAGHSYNEQFF. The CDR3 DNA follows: TGCAGTGCTTTAGCGGGACACTCCTACAATGAGCAGTTCTTC.